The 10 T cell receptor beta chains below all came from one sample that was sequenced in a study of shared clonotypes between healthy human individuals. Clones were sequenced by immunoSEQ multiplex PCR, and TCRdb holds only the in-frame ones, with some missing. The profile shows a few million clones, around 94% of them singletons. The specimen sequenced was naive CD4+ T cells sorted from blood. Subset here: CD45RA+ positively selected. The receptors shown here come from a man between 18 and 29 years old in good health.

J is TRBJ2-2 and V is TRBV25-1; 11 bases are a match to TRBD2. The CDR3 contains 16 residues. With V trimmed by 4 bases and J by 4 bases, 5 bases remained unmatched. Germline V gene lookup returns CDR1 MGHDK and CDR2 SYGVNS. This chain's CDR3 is CASSARLAGGTGELFF. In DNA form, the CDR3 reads TGTGCCAGCAGTGCCAGGCTAGCGGGAGGCACCGGGGAGCTGTTTTTT.

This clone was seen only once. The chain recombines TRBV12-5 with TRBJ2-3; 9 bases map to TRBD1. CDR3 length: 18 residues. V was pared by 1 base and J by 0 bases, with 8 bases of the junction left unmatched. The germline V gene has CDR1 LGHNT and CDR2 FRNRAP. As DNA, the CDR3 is TGTGCTAGTGGTTTGGGACGACTACAGGGGGCTAGCACAGATACGCAGTATTTT. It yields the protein CASGLGRLQGASTDTQYF.

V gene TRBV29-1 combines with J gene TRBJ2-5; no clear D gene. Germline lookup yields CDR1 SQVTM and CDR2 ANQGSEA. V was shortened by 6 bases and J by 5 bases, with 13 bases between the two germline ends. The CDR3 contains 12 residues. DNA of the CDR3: TGCAGCGTCCAATCCAGCATCGAGACCCAGTACTTC. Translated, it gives CSVQSSIETQYF.

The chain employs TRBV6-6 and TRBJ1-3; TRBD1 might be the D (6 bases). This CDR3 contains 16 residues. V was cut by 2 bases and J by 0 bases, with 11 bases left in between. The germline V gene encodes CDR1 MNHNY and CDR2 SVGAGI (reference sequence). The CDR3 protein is CASSYAGQFSGNTIYF. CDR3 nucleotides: TGTGCCAGCAGTTACGCAGGACAGTTCTCTGGAAACACCATATATTTT.

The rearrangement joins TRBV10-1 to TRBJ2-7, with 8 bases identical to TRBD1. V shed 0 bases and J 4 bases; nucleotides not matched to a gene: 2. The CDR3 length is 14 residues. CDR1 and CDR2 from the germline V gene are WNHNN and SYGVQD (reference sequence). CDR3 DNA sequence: TGCGCCAGCAGTGAGTCTGACAGGGGTTACGAGCAGTACTTC. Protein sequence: CASSESDRGYEQYF.

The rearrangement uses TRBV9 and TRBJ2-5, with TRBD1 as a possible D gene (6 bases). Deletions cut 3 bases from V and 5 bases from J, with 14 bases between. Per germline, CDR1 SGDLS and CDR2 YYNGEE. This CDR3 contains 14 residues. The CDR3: CASSAQGQGETQYF. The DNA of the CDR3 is TGTGCCAGCAGCGCCCAGGGCCAGGGGGAGACCCAGTACTTC.

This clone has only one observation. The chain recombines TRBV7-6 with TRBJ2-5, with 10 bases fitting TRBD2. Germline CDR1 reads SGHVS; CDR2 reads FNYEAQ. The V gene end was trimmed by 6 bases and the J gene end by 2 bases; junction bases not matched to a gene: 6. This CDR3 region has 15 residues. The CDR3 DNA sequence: TGTGCCAGCAGTACCGGACTAGCGGTTCAAGAGACCCAGTACTTC. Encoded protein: CASSTGLAVQETQYF.

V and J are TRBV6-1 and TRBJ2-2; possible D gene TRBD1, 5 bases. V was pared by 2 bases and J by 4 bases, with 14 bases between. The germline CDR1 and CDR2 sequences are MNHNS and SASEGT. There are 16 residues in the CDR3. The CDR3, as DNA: TGTGCCAGCAGTGAAATCTTGACAGAACCCACCGGGGAGCTGTTTTTT. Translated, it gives CASSEILTEPTGELFF.

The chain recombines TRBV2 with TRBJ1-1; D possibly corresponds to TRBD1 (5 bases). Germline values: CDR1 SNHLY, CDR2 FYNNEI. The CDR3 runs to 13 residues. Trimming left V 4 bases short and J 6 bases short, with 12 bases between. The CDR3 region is CASSGGGNSEAFF. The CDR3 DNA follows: TGTGCCAGCAGTGGTGGGGGGAATTCTGAAGCTTTCTTT. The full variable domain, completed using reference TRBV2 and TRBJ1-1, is EPEVTQTPSHQVTQMGQEVILRCVPISNHLYFYWYRQILGQKVEFLVSFYNNEISEKSEIFDDQFSVERPDGSNFTLKIRSTKLEDSAMYFCASSGGGNSEAFFGQGTRLTVV.

CDR3 amino acids: CASSEPAGNFQETQYF. The DNA for the CDR3 is TGTGCCAGCAGTGAACCAGCGGGGAATTTCCAAGAGACCCAGTACTTC. The chain employs TRBV2 and TRBJ2-5; 7 bases line up with TRBD2. V lost 2 bases to trimming and J lost 1 base; unmatched junction nucleotides: 7. This CDR3 region has 16 residues. The V gene's germline CDR1 is SNHLY and CDR2 FYNNEI.